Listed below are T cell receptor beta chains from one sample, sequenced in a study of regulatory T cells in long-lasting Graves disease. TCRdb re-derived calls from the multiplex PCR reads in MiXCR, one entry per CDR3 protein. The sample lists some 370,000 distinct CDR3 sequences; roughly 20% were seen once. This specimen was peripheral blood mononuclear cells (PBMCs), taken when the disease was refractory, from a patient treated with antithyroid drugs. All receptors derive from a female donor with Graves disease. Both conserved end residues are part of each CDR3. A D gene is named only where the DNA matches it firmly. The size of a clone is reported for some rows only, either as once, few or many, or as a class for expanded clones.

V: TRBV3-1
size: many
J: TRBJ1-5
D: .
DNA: TGTGCCAGCAGCCAAGCTTCGGGATTGCAGCCCCAGCATTTT
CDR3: CASSQASGLQPQHF

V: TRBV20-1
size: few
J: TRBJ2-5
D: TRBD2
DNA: TGCAGTGCTAGAGCAGGGGCTAGCGGGATGGAGACCCAGTACTTC
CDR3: CSARAGASGMETQYF

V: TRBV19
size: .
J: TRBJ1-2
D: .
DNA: TGTGCCAGTAGTATCAGGGACACACCTAACTATGGCTACACCTTC
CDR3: CASSIRDTPNYGYTF

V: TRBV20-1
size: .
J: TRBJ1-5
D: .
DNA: TGCAGTGCTAGAGAGGGCGATCAGCCCCAGCATTTT
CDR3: CSAREGDQPQHF

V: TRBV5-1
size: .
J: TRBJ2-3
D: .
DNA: TGCGCCAGCAGCTCTAAAAACACAGATACGCAGTATTTT
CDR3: CASSSKNTDTQYF

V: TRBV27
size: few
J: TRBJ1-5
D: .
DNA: TGTGCCAGCAGTTATACGGTGGGACAGCCCCAGCATTTT
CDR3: CASSYTVGQPQHF

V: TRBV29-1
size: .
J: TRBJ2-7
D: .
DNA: TGCAGCGTGGGGGATTCGAATACCTACGAGCAGTACTTC
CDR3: CSVGDSNTYEQYF

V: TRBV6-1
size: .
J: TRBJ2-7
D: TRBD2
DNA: TGTGCCAGCAGCCCTTATTGGACTAGCGGGACCTACGAGCAGTACTTC
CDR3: CASSPYWTSGTYEQYF

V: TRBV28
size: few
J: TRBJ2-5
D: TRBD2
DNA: TGTGCCAGCAGGGGGAGGGCCTGGGAGACCCAGTACTTC
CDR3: CASRGRAWETQYF

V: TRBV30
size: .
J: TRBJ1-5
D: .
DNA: TGTGCCTGTGGAGGGACGAGCAATCAGCCCCAGCATTTT
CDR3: CACGGTSNQPQHF

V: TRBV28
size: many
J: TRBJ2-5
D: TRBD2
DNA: TGTGCCAGCAGGGACAGACCGGGACTAGCGGGAGGAAGGGAGACCCAGTACTTC
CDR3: CASRDRPGLAGGRETQYF

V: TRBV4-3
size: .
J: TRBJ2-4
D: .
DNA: TGCGCCAGCAGCCAAGATTGGGAAGGAGCGATGGCCAAAAACATTCAGTACTTC
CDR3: CASSQDWEGAMAKNIQYF